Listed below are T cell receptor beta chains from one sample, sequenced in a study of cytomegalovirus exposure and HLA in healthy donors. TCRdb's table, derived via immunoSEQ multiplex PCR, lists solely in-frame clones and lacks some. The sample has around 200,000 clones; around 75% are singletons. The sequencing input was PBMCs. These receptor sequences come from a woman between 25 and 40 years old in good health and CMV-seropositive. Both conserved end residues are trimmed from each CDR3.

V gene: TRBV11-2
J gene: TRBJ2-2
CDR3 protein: ASSLNRTSGRRLGELF

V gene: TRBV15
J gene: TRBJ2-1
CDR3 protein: ATRASVVPGVNNEQF

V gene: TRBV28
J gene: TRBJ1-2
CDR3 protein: ASSSSLQVYGYT

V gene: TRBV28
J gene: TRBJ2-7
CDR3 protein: ASSLWGTSGSRGYEQY

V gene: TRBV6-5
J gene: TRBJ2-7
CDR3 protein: ASSSQGGVYEQY

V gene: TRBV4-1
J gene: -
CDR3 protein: ASSQGTSVTYEQY

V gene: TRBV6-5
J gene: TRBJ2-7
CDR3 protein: ASSKGALGTYEQY

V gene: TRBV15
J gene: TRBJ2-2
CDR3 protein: ATSRDLRRDTGELF

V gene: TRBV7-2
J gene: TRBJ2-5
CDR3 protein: ASSLPGQVETQY

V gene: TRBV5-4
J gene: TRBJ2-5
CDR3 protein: ASAPNSGEEETQY

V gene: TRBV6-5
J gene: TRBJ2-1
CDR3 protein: ASRDLTGYNEQF

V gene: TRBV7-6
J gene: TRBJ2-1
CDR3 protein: ASSLGAGSGNEQF

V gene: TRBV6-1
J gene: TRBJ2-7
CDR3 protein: ASSLDSFGSYEQY

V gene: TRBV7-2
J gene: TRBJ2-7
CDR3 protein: ASSLKGGYEQY

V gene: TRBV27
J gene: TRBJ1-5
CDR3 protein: ASSFTGGNNQPQH

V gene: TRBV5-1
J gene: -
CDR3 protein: ASSLGGDYEQY

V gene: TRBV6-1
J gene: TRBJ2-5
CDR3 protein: ASSGGLVRETQY

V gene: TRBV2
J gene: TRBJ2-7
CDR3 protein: ASSEAPGGARQGEQY

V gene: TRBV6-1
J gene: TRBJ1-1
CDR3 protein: ASSDSPNTEAF

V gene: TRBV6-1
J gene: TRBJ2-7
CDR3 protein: ASSSYGTAYEQY

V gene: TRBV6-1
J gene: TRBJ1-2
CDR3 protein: ASSVQGNYGYT

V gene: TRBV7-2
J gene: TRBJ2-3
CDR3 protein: ASSPVSTDTQY

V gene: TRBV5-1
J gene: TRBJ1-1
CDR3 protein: ASSFGTGGEAF

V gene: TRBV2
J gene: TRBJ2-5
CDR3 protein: ATFLDRRDPRPASAVAQY

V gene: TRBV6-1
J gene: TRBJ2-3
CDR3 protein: ASSGLAGADTQY

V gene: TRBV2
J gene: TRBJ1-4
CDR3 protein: ASSGQGFTNEKLF

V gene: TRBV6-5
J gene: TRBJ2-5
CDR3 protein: ASSSRGLETQY

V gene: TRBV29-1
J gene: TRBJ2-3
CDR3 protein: SVEGGISTDTQY

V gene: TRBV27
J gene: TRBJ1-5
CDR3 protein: ASSFLGTGTGNQPQH

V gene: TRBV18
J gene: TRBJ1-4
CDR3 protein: ASSPGQGGEKLF

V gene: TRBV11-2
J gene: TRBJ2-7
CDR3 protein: ASSLGTDYEQY

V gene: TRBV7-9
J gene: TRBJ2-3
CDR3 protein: ASSRTGADTQY

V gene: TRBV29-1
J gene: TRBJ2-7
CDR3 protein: SVGRQGDEQY

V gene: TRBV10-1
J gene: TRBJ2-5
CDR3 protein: ASGGTTQETQY

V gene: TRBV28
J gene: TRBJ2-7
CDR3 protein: ASSLRLNSYEQY

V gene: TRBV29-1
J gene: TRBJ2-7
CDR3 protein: SVLGTGTSSYEQY

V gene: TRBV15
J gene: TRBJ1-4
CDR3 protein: ATSTETGGNEKLF

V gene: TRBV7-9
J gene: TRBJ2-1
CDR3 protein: ASSIFGTPGDEQF

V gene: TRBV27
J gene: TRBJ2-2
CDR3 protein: ASSWTATGELF

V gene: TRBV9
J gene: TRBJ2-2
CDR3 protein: ASSVGLERTGELF

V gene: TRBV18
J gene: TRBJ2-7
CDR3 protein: ASSPGGLAGEEQY

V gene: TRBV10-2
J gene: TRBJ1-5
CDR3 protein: ASSVENQPQH

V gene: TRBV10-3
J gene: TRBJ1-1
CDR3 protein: AISGTRDTLNTEAF

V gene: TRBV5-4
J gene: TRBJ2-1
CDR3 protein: ASRLTTSRDNEQF

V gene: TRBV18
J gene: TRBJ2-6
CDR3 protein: ASSLDRGRTGANVLT

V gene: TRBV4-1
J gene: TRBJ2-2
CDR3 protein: ASRGQLTQNTGELF

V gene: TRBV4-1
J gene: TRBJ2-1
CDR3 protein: ASSQPPGLAGTSYNEQF

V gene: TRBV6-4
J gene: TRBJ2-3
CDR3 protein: ASSDSSGGGTDTQY

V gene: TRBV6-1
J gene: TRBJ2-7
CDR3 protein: ASSYSGSYEQY

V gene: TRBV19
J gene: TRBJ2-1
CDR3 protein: ASSPPPGLAGQSYNEQF

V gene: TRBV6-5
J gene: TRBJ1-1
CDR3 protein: ASSTGHRRTEAF

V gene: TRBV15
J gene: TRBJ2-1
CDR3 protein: ATSRGGEINEQL

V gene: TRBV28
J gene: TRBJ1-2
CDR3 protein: ASSLPGQGPLNYGYT

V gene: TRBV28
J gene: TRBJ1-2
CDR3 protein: ASRNGRGRGYGYT

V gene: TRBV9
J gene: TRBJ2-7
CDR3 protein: ASSESGTTYEQY